The rows below give T cell receptor beta chains drawn from one sample of a study of cytomegalovirus exposure and HLA in healthy donors. Using immunoSEQ multiplex PCR, the repertoire was profiled, and TCRdb retains in-frame clones only, with some absent. The repertoire includes under 250,000 clones, 80% to 90% of them detected once, and 1.5% to 2.5% sits in the top ten. The specimen was PBMCs. Receptors originate from a woman younger than 30 in good health and CMV-seropositive. The CDR3 runs from the conserved cysteine through the conserved F or W. The D gene is left open where the match is weak. A row's size may be missing; if present it is once, few, many or a size class.

V: TRBV27; length: 14; D: .; size: .; J: TRBJ2-2; CDR3: CASRVRRSKGELFF; DNA: TGTGCCAGCAGAGTAAGACGGAGCAAAGGGGAGCTGTTTTTT
V: TRBV2; length: 15; D: TRBD1; size: .; J: TRBJ2-4; CDR3: CASSYRDRGRGIQYF; DNA: TGTGCCAGCAGTTACCGGGACAGGGGCCGGGGCATTCAGTACTTC
V: TRBV7-9; length: 13; D: .; size: .; J: TRBJ2-7; CDR3: CASSLGGTLEQYF; DNA: TGTGCCAGCAGCTTAGGGGGGACACTCGAGCAGTACTTC
V: TRBV7-9; length: 15; D: .; size: once; J: TRBJ1-2; CDR3: CASRPGANRAYGYTF; DNA: TGTGCCAGCAGGCCTGGGGCAAACCGCGCATATGGCTACACCTTC
V: TRBV6-1; length: 15; D: .; size: .; J: TRBJ2-7; CDR3: CASSEGRGTPYEQYF; DNA: TGTGCCAGCAGTGAAGGAAGAGGTACCCCCTACGAGCAGTACTTC
V: TRBV27; length: 14; D: .; size: .; J: TRBJ2-7; CDR3: CASTRGDGIYEQYF; DNA: TGTGCCAGCACTAGAGGCGACGGAATCTACGAGCAGTACTTC
V: TRBV5-1; length: 14; D: TRBD1; size: .; J: TRBJ2-7; CDR3: CASSPGGQRYEQYF; DNA: TGCGCCAGCAGCCCAGGGGGCCAAAGGTACGAGCAGTACTTC
V: TRBV6-6; length: 12; D: .; size: .; J: TRBJ1-1; CDR3: CASSYGGTEAFF; DNA: TGTGCCAGCAGTTACGGGGGGACTGAAGCTTTCTTT
V: TRBV4-1; length: 15; D: TRBD1; size: .; J: TRBJ1-2; CDR3: CASSQPRDRDYGYTF; DNA: TGCGCCAGCAGCCAACCCCGCGACAGGGACTATGGCTACACCTTC
V: TRBV5-6; length: 13; D: .; size: .; J: TRBJ1-1; CDR3: CASTPTGNTEAFF; DNA: TGTGCCAGCACCCCGACAGGGAACACTGAAGCTTTCTTT
V: TRBV27; length: 14; D: TRBD1; size: .; J: TRBJ1-5; CDR3: CAGSFGTDNQPQHF; DNA: TGTGCCGGCAGTTTCGGGACAGATAATCAGCCCCAGCATTTT
V: TRBV25-1; length: 13; D: .; size: few; J: TRBJ1-1; CDR3: CASRGHSNTEAFF; DNA: TGTGCCAGCAGGGGACACTCGAACACTGAAGCTTTCTTT
V: TRBV5-4; length: 13; D: .; size: .; J: TRBJ1-1; CDR3: CASSEQVNTEAFF; DNA: TGTGCCAGCAGCGAACAGGTGAACACTGAAGCTTTCTTT
V: TRBV27; length: 21; D: TRBD2; size: .; J: TRBJ2-5; CDR3: CASSPYPQGLAPTMEQETQYF; DNA: TGTGCCAGCAGTCCATATCCGCAAGGACTAGCGCCAACCATGGAGCAAGAGACCCAGTACTTC
V: TRBV7-3; length: 12; D: .; size: .; J: TRBJ2-1; CDR3: CASSLTGSEQFF; DNA: TGTGCCAGCAGCTTAACTGGGAGTGAGCAGTTCTTC
V: TRBV27; length: 17; D: .; size: .; J: TRBJ1-3; CDR3: CASSSPGRGGPGNTIYF; DNA: TGTGCCAGCAGTTCGCCGGGGAGAGGAGGGCCCGGAAACACCATATATTTT
V: TRBV4-1; length: 20; D: TRBD1; size: .; J: TRBJ1-1; CDR3: CASSQASGQSDRGLNTEAFF; DNA: TGCGCCAGCAGCCAAGCGTCCGGCCAATCAGACAGGGGCTTGAACACTGAAGCTTTCTTT
V: TRBV7-9; length: 18; D: TRBD2; size: .; J: TRBJ2-2; CDR3: CASSTTFSGRADTGELFF; DNA: TGTGCCAGCAGCACTACTTTTAGCGGGAGGGCCGACACCGGGGAGCTGTTTTTT
V: TRBV6-1; length: 15; D: TRBD2; size: .; J: TRBJ2-1; CDR3: CASSLWREGPNEQFF; DNA: TGTGCCAGCAGTCTCTGGCGGGAGGGCCCGAATGAGCAGTTCTTC
V: TRBV27; length: 14; D: TRBD1; size: .; J: TRBJ1-4; CDR3: CASSPTQGYEKLFF; DNA: TGTGCCAGCAGTCCTACACAGGGGTATGAAAAACTGTTTTTT
V: TRBV27; length: 11; D: TRBD1; size: .; J: TRBJ1-1; CDR3: CASSSEGAAFF; DNA: TGTGCCAGCAGTTCCGAGGGGGCCGCTTTCTTT
V: TRBV21-1; length: 13; D: .; size: .; J: TRBJ1-1; CDR3: CASSKAGTGEAFF; DNA: TGTGCCAGCAGCAAAGCTGGGACTGGTGAAGCTTTCTTT
V: TRBV30; length: 16; D: .; size: once; J: TRBJ2-7; CDR3: CAWMTGKGLISYEQYF; DNA: TGTGCCTGGATGACGGGCAAGGGGCTAATATCCTACGAGCAGTACTTC
V: TRBV27; length: 14; D: .; size: .; J: TRBJ1-3; CDR3: CASSPGLAGNTIYF; DNA: TGTGCCAGCAGCCCGGGACTGGCTGGAAACACCATATATTTT
V: TRBV28; length: 12; D: .; size: .; J: TRBJ1-2; CDR3: CASSLQDYGYTF; DNA: TGTGCCAGCAGTTTACAGGACTATGGCTACACCTTC
V: TRBV25-1; length: 13; D: TRBD1; size: few; J: TRBJ1-1; CDR3: CASSARGRVEAFF; DNA: TGTGCCAGCAGTGCGAGGGGGCGAGTTGAAGCTTTCTTT
V: TRBV11-3; length: 15; D: .; size: .; J: TRBJ2-1; CDR3: CASSAASTAYNEQFF; DNA: TGTGCCAGCAGCGCCGCATCGACAGCCTACAATGAGCAGTTCTTC
V: TRBV4-1; length: 16; D: TRBD2; size: .; J: TRBJ2-1; CDR3: CASSFRLALSYNEQFF; DNA: TGCGCCAGCAGCTTCAGACTAGCGCTCTCCTACAATGAGCAGTTCTTC
V: TRBV5-4; length: 14; D: .; size: .; J: TRBJ1-2; CDR3: CASSAGGRHYGYTF; DNA: TGTGCCAGCAGCGCGGGGGGGCGACACTATGGCTACACCTTC
V: TRBV28; length: 14; D: .; size: .; J: TRBJ2-4; CDR3: CASRSLVAKNIQYF; DNA: TGTGCCAGCAGAAGTTTAGTAGCCAAAAACATTCAGTACTTC
V: TRBV6-6; length: 16; D: .; size: .; J: TRBJ1-1; CDR3: CASSYSSQGGNTEAFF; DNA: TGTGCCAGCAGTTACTCGAGCCAGGGCGGGAACACTGAAGCTTTCTTT
V: TRBV28; length: 18; D: TRBD1; size: .; J: TRBJ1-5; CDR3: CASSPNPGTGGFNQPQHF; DNA: TGTGCCAGCAGTCCCAACCCCGGGACAGGGGGTTTCAATCAGCCCCAGCATTTT
V: TRBV29-1; length: 13; D: .; size: .; J: TRBJ1-1; CDR3: CSLSSRGNTEAFF; DNA: TGCAGCCTATCAAGTCGGGGGAACACTGAAGCTTTCTTT
V: TRBV28; length: 14; D: .; size: .; J: TRBJ2-1; CDR3: CASRPPSSYNEQFF; DNA: TGTGCCAGCAGACCCCCGAGCTCCTACAATGAGCAGTTCTTC
V: TRBV28; length: 12; D: .; size: .; J: TRBJ2-7; CDR3: CASSTDSYEQYF; DNA: TGTGCCAGCAGCACAGACAGCTACGAGCAGTACTTC
V: TRBV29-1; length: 13; D: TRBD1; size: .; J: TRBJ2-7; CDR3: CSVQRTGGYEQYF; DNA: TGCAGCGTCCAAAGGACAGGGGGCTACGAGCAGTACTTC
V: TRBV4-2; length: 12; D: .; size: .; J: TRBJ1-1; CDR3: CASSRGLTEAFF; DNA: TGTGCCAGCAGCCGGGGGCTCACTGAAGCTTTCTTT